This entry concerns a single TCR beta chain. This CDR3 is 13 amino acids long. Germline V gene sequence: CDR1 MNHEY, CDR2 SMNVEV (reference sequence). V lost 7 bases, J lost 0 bases, and 10 bases lay in between. Some clones are missing from TCRdb's copy, which holds only in-frame ones; the method was immunoSEQ multiplex PCR. Of 150,000 or so clones in the sample, just over 90% were seen once. These data come from a study of T cell responses to AZD1222 COVID-19 vaccine. The sample was peripheral blood, taken on day 0 of AZD1222 vaccination. The clonotype originates from an adult in good health. The chain uses TRBV27 and TRBJ2-7, with D perhaps TRBD1 or TRBD2 (5 bases each). The CDR3 spells CASKRDGSYEQYF. The CDR3 DNA is TGTGCCAGCAAACGGGACGGCTCCTACGAGCAGTACTTC.